This note documents a single T cell receptor beta chain sequence. Its antigen is currently unknown. An approximately ten-day culture period preceded the isolation of CD4+ T cells. PCR-confirmed SARS-CoV-2 infection occurred in the person between March and December 2020. Vaccination of participants consisted of two doses of either the BNT162b2 or mRNA-1273 vaccine. IL-2 medium was substituted for half the medium on days 3 and 7. This entry belongs to a study of vaccination effects on CD4 cells after COVID-19. At the level of the study: Researchers obtained post-vaccine samples at a median of 72 days past the second dose. PBMC cultures contained 2 million or so cells per well, 9 to 10 IU/ml IL-2 and about 9.7 ug/ml peptides. Overall study findings and caveats: Both infection-induced and vaccine-induced clones contracted markedly at late post-vaccination timepoints.

Libraries were prepared by immunoSEQ multiplex PCR; TCRdb keeps only in-frame clonotypes and omits some of them. The sample carries fewer than 55,000 clones, approximately 82% recorded once. The CDR3 length is 15 residues. From germline, CDR1 is SGHAT and CDR2 FQDESV (reference sequence). Trimming removed 0 bases from V and 3 bases from J, with 6 bases in between. Sample: CD4+ T cells from PBMCs cultured without peptide, taken after COVID-19 vaccination. V is TRBV11-1 and J is TRBJ2-6; D perhaps matches TRBD1 (5 bases). This clonotype was sampled from a human donor who had a prior SARS-CoV-2 infection. The CDR3 is CASSLAGVGANVLTF. CDR3 nucleotides: TGTGCCAGCAGCTTAGCAGGGGTTGGGGCCAACGTCCTGACTTTC.